This T cell receptor (beta chain) was captured by sequencing in a study of vaccination effects on CD4 cells after COVID-19. Study background: Each participant was administered two doses of either the BNT162b2 or the mRNA-1273 vaccine. General study findings and limits: Few convalescent patients were included, and no early post-infection timepoints were sampled.

Profiled with immunoSEQ multiplex PCR; TCRdb holds only in-frame clones, not every one. The sample has 20,000 to 25,000 clones, 70% to 85% seen once. In regard to this clone: Its antigen is unidentified.

This CDR3 is built from 16 residues. V gave up 5 bases and J gave up 6 bases; unmatched junction bases: 9. The germline V gene has CDR1 SGHAT and CDR2 FQNNGV. Antigen-specific CD4+ T cells were expanded (with viral peptide pools) by the ViraFEST assay ahead of sequencing. Isolation of CD4+ T cells took place after 10 days of culture. Sometime from March through December 2020, the person acquired a SARS-CoV-2 infection that PCR confirmed. Wells each received 1.5 million to 2.5 million PBMC, cultured with roughly 9.4 IU/ml IL-2 and around 10 ug/ml peptides. A half-medium replacement with IL-2 medium was carried out on days 3 and 7.

The sequencing used CD4+ T cells from PBMCs cultured with a peptide pool, collected before COVID-19 vaccination. V and J are TRBV11-2 and TRBJ2-1; 11 nucleotides line up with TRBD2. The clonotype was recovered from a human donor who had a prior SARS-CoV-2 infection. The CDR3 region is CASSAIAGGLGNEQFF. The CDR3 DNA reads as TGTGCCAGCAGCGCGATAGCGGGGGGGCTCGGCAATGAGCAGTTCTTC.